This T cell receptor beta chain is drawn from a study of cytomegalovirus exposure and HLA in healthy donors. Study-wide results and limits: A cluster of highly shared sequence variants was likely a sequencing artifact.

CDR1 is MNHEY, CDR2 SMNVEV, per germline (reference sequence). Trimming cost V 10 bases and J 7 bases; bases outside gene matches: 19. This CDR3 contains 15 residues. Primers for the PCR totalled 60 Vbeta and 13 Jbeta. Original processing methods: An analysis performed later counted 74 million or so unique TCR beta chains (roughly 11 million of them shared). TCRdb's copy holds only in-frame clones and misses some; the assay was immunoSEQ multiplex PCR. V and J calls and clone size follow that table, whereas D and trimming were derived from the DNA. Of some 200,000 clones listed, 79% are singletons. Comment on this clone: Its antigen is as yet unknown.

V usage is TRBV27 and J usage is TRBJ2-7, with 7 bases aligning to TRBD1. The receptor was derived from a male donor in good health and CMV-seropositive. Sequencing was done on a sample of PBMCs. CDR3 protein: CATQPAPGQAWEQYF. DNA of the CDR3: TGTGCCACTCAGCCGGCGCCTGGACAGGCATGGGAGCAGTACTTC.